This TCR beta chain derives from a study of blood T cell repertoires in COVID-19. At the level of the study: Donors in the United States, Italy and Spain gave samples during acute or convalescent COVID-19. T cells, B-cell-depleted T cells, or PBMCs provided the cDNA or gDNA that served as material.

Methods used by the authors: Amplification of reference gene primers was used by the study to estimate nucleated cell counts. Clones were read by immunoSEQ multiplex PCR, and TCRdb kept only the in-frame ones, dropping some. From that table come the V and J calls and clone size; the DNA was used to work out D and trimming. Found here are tens of thousands of clones, around four fifths of them singletons; the top ten hold around 5%. Per the germline V gene, CDR1 is SGHRS and CDR2 is YFSETQ. J lost 6 bases, V lost 3 bases, and 8 bases had no gene match. The CDR3 has 15 amino acids. J is TRBJ2-3 and V is TRBV5-1, with 9 bases lining up with TRBD1. Input material: peripheral blood. This TCR derives from a man aged 45 to 65 with active COVID-19. The CDR3 coding sequence is TGCGCCAGCAGCTCCGGGACAGGGACTGCGGATACGCAGTATTTT. It encodes CASSSGTGTADTQYF.